This T cell receptor beta chain appears in the sequencing data of a study of CD8 T cells in ankylosing spondylitis. Scientists made TCR beta libraries using quantitative 5'-RACE with molecular barcodes. TCRdb called the 5' RACE reads again in MiXCR, with one record for every CDR3 protein. This table holds more than 200,000 distinct CDR3 sequences, roughly a quarter found once. Ten or more counts support this clonotype. Its antigen remains unknown. V was clipped by 5 bases and J by 6 bases, with 16 bases between them. The germline V gene has CDR1 MDHEN and CDR2 SYDVKM. CDR3 size: 15 residues. General observations from the study: Earlier studies detected some motif variants in reactive arthritis synovial fluid and blood. Disease-associated clonotypes exhibited CD8+ identity and were relatively infrequent in peripheral blood. Disease-associated clones were reportedly significantly overrepresented in matched ankylosing spondylitis synovial fluid.

The gene calls are TRBV28 and TRBJ2-2; TRBD2 might be the D (5 bases). This clonotype originated in a male donor with ankylosing spondylitis or in good health (not recorded which). The sequencing sample was made of blood, either unsorted or a sorted T cell fraction (not recorded which). CDR3 sequence: CASSTPQGGSGELFF. The CDR3, as DNA: TGTGCCAGCAGTACCCCCCAAGGCGGGTCCGGGGAGCTGTTTTTT.